The subject of this entry is one T cell receptor beta chain. This clone was seen many times. This receptor's antigen is unknown. It has no much larger one-base neighbor in the sample; base qualities were not kept. Using the deep immunoSEQ assay, multiplex PCR amplified TCR CDR3 regions from genomic DNA. For each cell subset, the extracted genomic DNA was distributed evenly across all wells of several immunoSEQ 96-well plates, and each plate served as one replicate. For unsorted PBMC, approximately 0.3 ug of genomic DNA, equivalent to around 33,000 T cell genomes, went into each replicate PCR. Genomic DNA from unsorted PBMC was sequenced over ten immunoSEQ deep assay plates. Purified libraries were quantified with a Qubit 3.0 fluorometer, sized on a Bioanalyzer 2100, and re-quantified with the KAPA Library Quantification kit. A separate single-read 150-cycle Illumina NextSeq 550 flow cell was used to sequence each immunoSEQ 96-well plate. The source study handled its data this way. Because the immunoSEQ output included only junctional sequences and no quality scores, the filtering could not be the same as the filtering used for full-length reads. To assign V/J genes and CDR3, sequences were annotated against IMGT germline references using PyIR, a Python wrapper for IgBLAST v1.9. Reads were filtered out if the reads had weak V/J assignments (E-value above 1e-6), no CDR3, stop codons, out-of-frame junctions, or ambiguous translated residues. A V3J clonotype was defined by an identical inferred V gene, J gene, and CDR3 amino acid sequence. Percentage overlap between repertoires was computed as shared unique clonotypes divided by the size of the smaller repertoire. Three approaches were used to assess repertoire richness: RTK rarefaction, the Chao1 estimator, and Recon v2.1 estimates of unobserved clonotypes. The table was pulled from immuneACCESS by TCRdb, which kept in-frame rearrangements only. Such tables lose some clones; where checked, under half of the loss comes from unresolved V genes, and the rest has no known cause. From that table come the V and J calls and clone size; the DNA was used to work out D and trimming. For this sample the table gives about half a million clones, of which around 73% were detected only once. In total, the top ten clones hold around 13% of the sample.

Donors were healthy HIV-negative adults with no recently reported acute infections or vaccinations. All donors were Caucasian adults living in Nashville, Tennessee, USA. In the unsorted samples, 90 million to 100 million PBMCs were counted, and genomic DNA was extracted using the QIAamp DNA Blood Mini kit. After blood collection by leukapheresis, PBMCs were isolated using Ficoll-Histopaque density gradient centrifugation and then cryopreserved in the vapor phase of liquid nitrogen. The germline V gene encodes CDR1 PRHDT and CDR2 FYEKMQ (reference sequence). Measured from the cysteine to the phenylalanine, the CDR3 is 16 residues long. Of all the DNA, just the CDR3 is kept, 48 bases in frame from base 1. Unmatched junction bases come to 11, with V trimmed by 4 bases and J by 5 bases. The entry originates in a study of shared clonotypes between healthy human individuals (dated by TCRdb to 2018 to 2021). Broadly, across the study: A couple of women and three men aged 18 to 49 years were included in the cohort. Blood TCR repertoires of 5 or 6 healthy adults were deeply sequenced to estimate repertoire size and the extent of clonotype sharing between individuals. Libraries were prepared and TCR repertoires were sequenced by different laboratories using diverse techniques, in order to increase sequencing depth and limit assay-specific biases. Each donor's leukapheresis produced roughly between roughly 0.85 and 9 billion PBMCs. Overall study outcomes, separate from this receptor: Because the study included a small number of donors, the genetic and exposure-history diversity represented was limited. Only blood was sampled, and tissue TCR repertoires likely differ from those in blood. Based on pairwise subsampling, the degree of clonotype sharing among donors was expected to be affected by sequencing depth.

The clonotype was recovered from a woman aged 40 to 50 in good health. Some clones in this sample may be carry-over from other donors' samples. Material for sequencing was PBMCs. The receptor chain draws on TRBV13 and TRBJ1-2, with 9 bases in between that match TRBD1. Here the CDR3 is given as CASSSEPGQGRYGYTF. The nucleotide sequence reads TGTGCCAGCAGCTCGGAACCCGGACAGGGGAGGTATGGCTACACCTTC.